A single sample gave rise to the 26 T cell receptor beta chains below, sequenced in a study of OX40 agonist ivuxolimab in advanced cancers. Generated by immunoSEQ multiplex PCR, the TCRdb table keeps only in-frame clones and is missing some. The sample records tens of thousands of clones, 75% to 80% being singletons. The sample was CD4+ or CD8+ T cells sorted from blood, taken in a trial of the OX40 agonist ivuxolimab. Receptors were obtained from an adult with an advanced solid tumor such as melanoma, head and neck, liver or kidney cancer.

This chain links TRBV5-1 with TRBJ2-7; 12 bases are shared with TRBD2. Germline V gene lookup returns CDR1 SGHRS and CDR2 YFSETQ. This CDR3 has 17 residues. The V gene end was trimmed by 2 bases and the J gene end by 5 bases; junction bases not matched to a gene: 11. The CDR3 DNA is TGCGCCAGCAGCTTTGGGCTAGCGGGAGGGCGGACCGACGAGCAGTACTTC. Translating it yields CASSFGLAGGRTDEQYF.

J is TRBJ2-5 and V is TRBV7-2; D tentatively reads TRBD1 or TRBD2 (6 bases each). The CDR3 contains 14 residues. Germline-derived CDR1 and CDR2 are SGHTA and FQGNSA. Trimming took off 5 bases at V and 1 base at J, with 11 bases between the two ends. The CDR3 bases are TGTGCCAGCAGCCTAGGGGGGCGCCAAGAGACCCAGTACTTC. It specifies CASSLGGRQETQYF.

V is TRBV4-1 and J is TRBJ2-3; D gene uncertain. The ends were cut back, 2 bases at V and 0 bases at J, with 12 bases in the middle. Germline CDR1 reads MGHRA; CDR2 reads YSYEKL. The length of the CDR3 is 16 residues. The CDR3 spells CASSQLLLPSTDTQYF. CDR3 coding DNA: TGCGCCAGCAGCCAACTCCTGTTGCCTAGCACAGATACGCAGTATTTT.

The CDR3 spells CAISESQVGNQPQHF. CDR3 in DNA: TGTGCCATCAGTGAGTCACAGGTGGGCAATCAGCCCCAGCATTTT. V and J are TRBV10-3 and TRBJ1-5, with a tentative D call TRBD1 (5 bases). CDR1 is ENHRY and CDR2 is SYGVKD in the germline V gene. Trimming stripped 0 bases from V and 2 bases from J, with 8 bases between. The CDR3 sequence is 15 residues long.

This chain uses TRBV7-2 with TRBJ2-2; 10 nucleotides agree with TRBD2. There are 15 residues in the CDR3. The V gene's germline CDR1 is SGHTA and CDR2 FQGNSA. J lost 6 bases, V lost 5 bases, and 6 bases had no gene match. The CDR3 bases are TGTGCCAGCAGCCCAGGACTAGCGGAGTCCGGGGAGCTGTTTTTT. Its translation is CASSPGLAESGELFF.

V usage is TRBV5-4 and J usage is TRBJ2-5; 10 nucleotides match TRBD1. The J segment lost 5 bases and the V segment lost 4 bases, leaving 5 bases of the junction unmatched. The CDR3 covers 14 residues. Per germline, CDR1 SGHNT and CDR2 YYREEE (reference sequence). The CDR3 bases are TGTGCCAGCAGCCAGACAGGGGGCCAGGAGACCCAGTACTTC. It translates to CASSQTGGQETQYF.

This chain uses TRBV6-5 with TRBJ1-1; D perhaps matches TRBD1 (6 bases). This CDR3 region has 15 residues. Germline values: CDR1 MNHEY, CDR2 SVGAGI. Trimming removed 4 bases from V and 5 bases from J, with 17 bases in between. CDR3 in amino acids: CASSFQTPRGTEAFF. The CDR3 DNA reads TGTGCCAGCAGTTTTCAGACCCCGAGGGGGACTGAAGCTTTCTTT.

This chain links TRBV5-1 with TRBJ1-4; TRBD1 matches at 9 bases. Trimming cost V 1 base and J 8 bases; bases outside gene matches: 6. The CDR3 has 15 residues. CDR1 is SGHRS, CDR2 YFSETQ, per germline. Here the CDR3 reads CASSLTGGEGEKLFF. Here the CDR3 DNA reads TGCGCCAGCAGCTTGACAGGGGGCGAAGGCGAAAAACTGTTTTTT.

The J gene is TRBJ1-1, the V gene TRBV18, with a weak D call TRBD1 (6 bases). V lost 1 base and J lost 4, with 13 bases in between. The CDR3 length is 15 residues. CDR1 is KGHSH and CDR2 is LQKENI in the germline V gene. The CDR3 DNA reads TGTGCCAGCTCACCACGCAGAGGGGGTCTCACTGAAGCTTTCTTT. Its protein is CASSPRRGGLTEAFF.

The V gene is TRBV5-1, the J gene TRBJ2-2; D is perhaps TRBD1 or TRBD2 (7 bases each). V was shortened by 6 bases and J by 3 bases, with 15 bases between the two germline ends. CDR1 SGHRS and CDR2 YFSETQ come from the germline V gene. The length of the CDR3 is 15 residues. CDR3 sequence: CASTLQGRDTGELFF. In DNA, the CDR3 is TGCGCCAGCACCTTACAGGGGAGGGACACCGGGGAGCTGTTTTTT. The entire variable domain, with the rest obtained from reference TRBV5-1 and TRBJ2-2, is as follows: KAGVTQTPRYLIKTRGQQVTLSCSPISGHRSVSWYQQTPGQGLQFLFEYFSETQRNKGNFPGRFSGRQFSNSRSEMNVSTLELGDSALYLCASTLQGRDTGELFFGEGSRLTVL.

Here the CDR3 reads CASSLSGLPQHF. For the CDR3, the DNA is TGTGCCAGCAGCTTATCAGGCTTGCCCCAGCATTTT. The rearrangement joins TRBV7-8 to TRBJ1-5; D is ambiguous. Germline V lookup: CDR1 SGHVS, CDR2 FQNEAQ. This CDR3 is 12 amino acids long. With 2 bases removed from V and 9 bases from J, the gap between germline ends came to 8 bases.

In its sample, this clone was seen once. V usage is TRBV28 and J usage is TRBJ1-1; 7 bases line up with TRBD1. Per germline, CDR1 MDHEN and CDR2 SYDVKM. CDR3 length equals 16 residues. Unmatched junction bases numbered 20, after V lost 5 bases and J lost 11 bases. The CDR3 coding sequence is TGTGCCAGCAGTATTTATGGCAGGGGGTCCCTAATATGGGCTTTCTTT. As protein: CASSIYGRGSLIWAFF.

This clone is labeled as medium-sized. The chain joins TRBV5-1 to TRBJ1-3; tentatively, D is TRBD1 (6 bases). The CDR3 extends over 15 amino acids. Trimming pared 0 bases from V and 4 bases from J, leaving 11 bases between. Germline-derived CDR1 and CDR2 are SGHRS and YFSETQ. CDR3 coding DNA: TGCGCCAGCAGCTTGGCCTCAGGGGAAGGAAACACCATATATTTT. Protein sequence: CASSLASGEGNTIYF. Drawing the rest from reference TRBV5-1 and TRBJ1-3, the complete variable domain is KAGVTQTPRYLIKTRGQQVTLSCSPISGHRSVSWYQQTPGQGLQFLFEYFSETQRNKGNFPGRFSGRQFSNSRSEMNVSTLELGDSALYLCASSLASGEGNTIYFGEGSWLTVV.

This rearrangement joins TRBV2 to TRBJ1-1; tentatively, D is TRBD1 (5 bases). This CDR3 spans 16 amino acids. Trimming stripped 6 bases from V and 4 bases from J, with 21 bases between. Looked up from germline, CDR1 is SNHLY and CDR2 is FYNNEI. CDR3 residues: CASRRRGAQAPTEAFF. The CDR3 DNA sequence: TGTGCCAGCAGGAGAAGAGGGGCCCAAGCACCCACTGAAGCTTTCTTT.

Only a few counts were recorded for this clone. V is TRBV5-1 and J is TRBJ1-1; D ambiguous. The CDR3 totals 13 residues. Germline values: CDR1 SGHRS, CDR2 YFSETQ. V lost 3 bases, J lost 1 base, and 7 bases lay in between. DNA for the CDR3: TGCGCCAGCAGCTCGTCAGGGAACACTGAAGCTTTCTTT. Translation: CASSSSGNTEAFF.

In its sample, this clone was seen once. The chain joins TRBV7-2 to TRBJ1-4; TRBD1 matches 8 bases. Trimming removed 5 bases from V and 4 bases from J; junction bases left unmatched: 9. CDR1 SGHTA and CDR2 FQGNSA come from the germline V gene. This CDR3 spans 16 amino acids. The CDR3 DNA sequence: TGTGCCAGCAGCCCTCGACAGGGGTCGGGTAATGAAAAACTGTTTTTT. Encoded protein: CASSPRQGSGNEKLFF. Combining the CDR3 with reference TRBV7-2 and TRBJ1-4 gives the whole variable domain GAGVSQSPSNKVTEKGKDVELRCDPISGHTALYWYRQSLGQGLEFLIYFQGNSAPDKSGLPSDRFSAERTGGSVSTLTIQRTQQEDSAVYLCASSPRQGSGNEKLFFGSGTQLSVL.

The V call is TRBV7-6, the J call TRBJ1-5; no clear D. Trimming removed 5 bases from V and 7 bases from J, with 9 bases in between. Germline values: CDR1 SGHVS, CDR2 FNYEAQ. The CDR3 has 12 residues. CDR3 loop: CASSPIGQPQHF. The CDR3 coding sequence is TGTGCCAGCAGCCCCATAGGGCAGCCCCAGCATTTT.

In its sample, this clone was seen a few times. The chain recombines TRBV5-1 with TRBJ2-3, with D perhaps matching TRBD1 (6 bases). This CDR3 contains 13 residues. V gave up 2 bases and J gave up 6 bases, with 10 bases separating them. CDR1 SGHRS and CDR2 YFSETQ come from the germline V gene. DNA for the CDR3: TGCGCCAGCAGCTTCCCAGGGGTGGATACGCAGTATTTT. Residues: CASSFPGVDTQYF.

The chain uses TRBV6-1 and TRBJ1-2; the D is unclear. The V gene lost 8 bases and the J gene lost 0 bases, with 10 bases spanning the gap. The CDR3 contains 13 residues. Germline V gives CDR1 MNHNS, CDR2 SASEGT. CDR3 DNA sequence: TGTGCCAGCCTCGGCCCCGCTAACTATGGCTACACCTTC. Its protein is CASLGPANYGYTF.

V is TRBV7-9 and J is TRBJ2-1, with TRBD2 matching over 8 bases. Germline V gives CDR1 SEHNR, CDR2 FQNEAQ (reference sequence). With 5 bases clipped from V and 7 bases from J, the junction kept 1 base outside the gene matches. The CDR3 has 12 amino acids. Here the CDR3 DNA reads TGTGCCAGCAGCCCGGGGGGGAATGAGCAGTTCTTC. Its protein is CASSPGGNEQFF. The full variable domain, its missing parts supplied by reference TRBV7-9 and TRBJ2-1, is DTGVSQNPRHKITKRGQNVTFRCDPISEHNRLYWYRQTLGQGPEFLTYFQNEAQLEKSRLLSDRFSAERPKGSFSTLEIQRTEQGDSAMYLCASSPGGNEQFFGPGTRLTVL.

The chain joins TRBV5-1 to TRBJ2-7; a possible D gene is TRBD2 (5 bases). The V end lost 0 bases, the J end lost 4 bases, and 5 bases lay between the germline ends. CDR3 length: 12 residues. The germline CDR1 and CDR2 sequences are SGHRS and YFSETQ. CDR3 amino acids: CASSLGGYEQYF. In DNA form, the CDR3 reads TGCGCCAGCAGCTTGGGAGGGTACGAGCAGTACTTC.

To note about this clone: At one of its ends the junction is not consistent with the germline gene, which may arise from a read error. The chain combines TRBV7-7 with TRBJ2-1; no firm D call. The germline CDR1 and CDR2 sequences are SSHAT and FNYEAQ (reference sequence). This CDR3 has 16 residues. This CDR3 is CASSLALDRGGNEQFF. The CDR3 DNA sequence: TGTGCTAGCAGCTTAGCCCTAGATCGAGGCGGCAATGAGCAGTTCTTC.

This chain uses TRBV11-2 with TRBJ1-3, with no clear D. V was shortened by 0 bases and J by 8 bases, with 8 bases between the two germline ends. Germline assignment: CDR1 SGHAT and CDR2 FQNNGV. The CDR3 is 13 residues long. CDR3 amino acids: CASSLDLEDTIYF. The CDR3 coding sequence is TGTGCCAGCAGCTTAGATCTGGAGGACACCATATATTTT.

The genes are TRBV6-5 and TRBJ1-1; TRBD1 might be the D (5 bases). Germline values: CDR1 MNHEY, CDR2 SVGAGI. This CDR3 is built from 15 residues. The germline V and J ends were trimmed by 2 bases and 1 base, with 11 bases remaining between them. The chain's CDR3 is CASSYTGRENTEAFF. The CDR3 DNA follows: TGTGCCAGCAGTTACACGGGACGGGAGAACACTGAAGCTTTCTTT.

The CDR3 protein is CASSVFLSLAGDLDTQYF. In DNA, the CDR3 is TGTGCCAGCAGCGTTTTTCTGTCACTAGCGGGAGATCTGGATACGCAGTATTTT. V is TRBV9 and J is TRBJ2-3, with TRBD2 identical over 11 bases. From germline, CDR1 is SGDLS and CDR2 YYNGEE. This CDR3 contains 18 residues. V lost 2 bases, J lost 6 bases, and 14 bases stayed unmatched.

The J gene is TRBJ2-1, the V gene TRBV5-6, with 8 positions matching TRBD2. Germline V gives CDR1 SGHDT, CDR2 YYEEEE. There are 17 residues in the CDR3. Germline trimming cut 4 bases from V and 2 bases from J; bases unmatched to any gene: 11. CDR3 amino acids: CASSPIPGTRTYNEQFF. In DNA form, the CDR3 reads TGTGCCAGCAGCCCCATACCCGGGACTAGGACCTACAATGAGCAGTTCTTC.